The source of this T cell receptor beta chain is a study of T-cell memory formation after mild COVID-19. With 0 bases removed from V and 8 bases from J, the gap between germline ends came to 15 bases. This CDR3 spans 15 amino acids. CDR1 and CDR2 (germline): KGHDR, SFDVKD. This clonotype was seen more than once but under ten times. Its cognate antigen is unknown. Points from the study as a whole: The appearance of some responding clones in pre-infection memory suggested that cross-reactive memory joined.

Constant-segment primers were used for 5'RACE, and the resulting TCR alpha and TCR beta cDNA libraries carried sample barcodes and UMIs. From the 5' RACE reads, TCRdb called clonotypes with MiXCR, one entry per CDR3 protein. This sample has roughly 300,000 distinct CDR3 sequences, with approximately 13% found just once. Sequences were obtained from PBMCs or a T cell subset sorted from them (not recorded which). The chain recombines TRBV24-1 with TRBJ1-2; D is ambiguous. This clonotype originated in a young man who had mild COVID-19 (a few samples of this study predate the infection). Cell type and time point are not known. CDR3 nucleotide sequence: TGTGCCACCAGTGATTTGCGGATCTCACAGAGAGGCTACACCTTC. It specifies CATSDLRISQRGYTF.